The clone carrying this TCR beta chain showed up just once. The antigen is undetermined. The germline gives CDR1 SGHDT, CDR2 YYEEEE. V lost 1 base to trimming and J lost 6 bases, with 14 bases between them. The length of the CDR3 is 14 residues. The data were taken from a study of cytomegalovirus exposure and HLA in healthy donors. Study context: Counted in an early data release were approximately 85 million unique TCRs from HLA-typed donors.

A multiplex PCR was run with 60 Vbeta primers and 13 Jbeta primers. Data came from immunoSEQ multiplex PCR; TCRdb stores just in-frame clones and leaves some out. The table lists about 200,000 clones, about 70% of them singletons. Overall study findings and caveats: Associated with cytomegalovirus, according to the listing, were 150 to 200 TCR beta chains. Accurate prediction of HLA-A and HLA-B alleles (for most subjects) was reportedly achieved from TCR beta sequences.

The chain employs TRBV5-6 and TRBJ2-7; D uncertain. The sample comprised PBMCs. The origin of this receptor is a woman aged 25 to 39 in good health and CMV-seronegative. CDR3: CASSLRQIQREQYF. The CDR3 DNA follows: TGTGCCAGCAGCTTGAGGCAAATTCAGCGCGAGCAGTACTTC. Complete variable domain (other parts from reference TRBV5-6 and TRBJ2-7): DAGVTQSPTHLIKTRGQQVTLRCSPKSGHDTVSWYQQALGQGPQFIFQYYEEEERQRGNFPDRFSGHQFPNYSSELNVNALLLGDSALYLCASSLRQIQREQYFGPGTRLTVT.